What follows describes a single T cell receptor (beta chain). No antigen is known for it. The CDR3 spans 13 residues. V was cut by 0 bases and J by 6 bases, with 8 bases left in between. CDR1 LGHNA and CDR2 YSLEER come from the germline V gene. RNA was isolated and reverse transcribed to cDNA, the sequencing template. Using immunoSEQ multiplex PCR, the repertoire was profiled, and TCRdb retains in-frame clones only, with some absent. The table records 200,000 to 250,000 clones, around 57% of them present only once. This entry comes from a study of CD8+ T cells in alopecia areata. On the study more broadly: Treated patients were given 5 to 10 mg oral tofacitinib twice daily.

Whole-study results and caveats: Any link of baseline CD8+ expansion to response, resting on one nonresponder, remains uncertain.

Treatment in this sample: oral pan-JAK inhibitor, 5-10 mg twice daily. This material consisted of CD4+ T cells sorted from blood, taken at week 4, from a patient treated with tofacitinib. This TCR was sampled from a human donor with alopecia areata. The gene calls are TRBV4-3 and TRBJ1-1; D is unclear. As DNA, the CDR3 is TGCGCCAGCAGCCAAGAGGTTGAATCTGAAGCTTTCTTT. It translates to CASSQEVESEAFF.